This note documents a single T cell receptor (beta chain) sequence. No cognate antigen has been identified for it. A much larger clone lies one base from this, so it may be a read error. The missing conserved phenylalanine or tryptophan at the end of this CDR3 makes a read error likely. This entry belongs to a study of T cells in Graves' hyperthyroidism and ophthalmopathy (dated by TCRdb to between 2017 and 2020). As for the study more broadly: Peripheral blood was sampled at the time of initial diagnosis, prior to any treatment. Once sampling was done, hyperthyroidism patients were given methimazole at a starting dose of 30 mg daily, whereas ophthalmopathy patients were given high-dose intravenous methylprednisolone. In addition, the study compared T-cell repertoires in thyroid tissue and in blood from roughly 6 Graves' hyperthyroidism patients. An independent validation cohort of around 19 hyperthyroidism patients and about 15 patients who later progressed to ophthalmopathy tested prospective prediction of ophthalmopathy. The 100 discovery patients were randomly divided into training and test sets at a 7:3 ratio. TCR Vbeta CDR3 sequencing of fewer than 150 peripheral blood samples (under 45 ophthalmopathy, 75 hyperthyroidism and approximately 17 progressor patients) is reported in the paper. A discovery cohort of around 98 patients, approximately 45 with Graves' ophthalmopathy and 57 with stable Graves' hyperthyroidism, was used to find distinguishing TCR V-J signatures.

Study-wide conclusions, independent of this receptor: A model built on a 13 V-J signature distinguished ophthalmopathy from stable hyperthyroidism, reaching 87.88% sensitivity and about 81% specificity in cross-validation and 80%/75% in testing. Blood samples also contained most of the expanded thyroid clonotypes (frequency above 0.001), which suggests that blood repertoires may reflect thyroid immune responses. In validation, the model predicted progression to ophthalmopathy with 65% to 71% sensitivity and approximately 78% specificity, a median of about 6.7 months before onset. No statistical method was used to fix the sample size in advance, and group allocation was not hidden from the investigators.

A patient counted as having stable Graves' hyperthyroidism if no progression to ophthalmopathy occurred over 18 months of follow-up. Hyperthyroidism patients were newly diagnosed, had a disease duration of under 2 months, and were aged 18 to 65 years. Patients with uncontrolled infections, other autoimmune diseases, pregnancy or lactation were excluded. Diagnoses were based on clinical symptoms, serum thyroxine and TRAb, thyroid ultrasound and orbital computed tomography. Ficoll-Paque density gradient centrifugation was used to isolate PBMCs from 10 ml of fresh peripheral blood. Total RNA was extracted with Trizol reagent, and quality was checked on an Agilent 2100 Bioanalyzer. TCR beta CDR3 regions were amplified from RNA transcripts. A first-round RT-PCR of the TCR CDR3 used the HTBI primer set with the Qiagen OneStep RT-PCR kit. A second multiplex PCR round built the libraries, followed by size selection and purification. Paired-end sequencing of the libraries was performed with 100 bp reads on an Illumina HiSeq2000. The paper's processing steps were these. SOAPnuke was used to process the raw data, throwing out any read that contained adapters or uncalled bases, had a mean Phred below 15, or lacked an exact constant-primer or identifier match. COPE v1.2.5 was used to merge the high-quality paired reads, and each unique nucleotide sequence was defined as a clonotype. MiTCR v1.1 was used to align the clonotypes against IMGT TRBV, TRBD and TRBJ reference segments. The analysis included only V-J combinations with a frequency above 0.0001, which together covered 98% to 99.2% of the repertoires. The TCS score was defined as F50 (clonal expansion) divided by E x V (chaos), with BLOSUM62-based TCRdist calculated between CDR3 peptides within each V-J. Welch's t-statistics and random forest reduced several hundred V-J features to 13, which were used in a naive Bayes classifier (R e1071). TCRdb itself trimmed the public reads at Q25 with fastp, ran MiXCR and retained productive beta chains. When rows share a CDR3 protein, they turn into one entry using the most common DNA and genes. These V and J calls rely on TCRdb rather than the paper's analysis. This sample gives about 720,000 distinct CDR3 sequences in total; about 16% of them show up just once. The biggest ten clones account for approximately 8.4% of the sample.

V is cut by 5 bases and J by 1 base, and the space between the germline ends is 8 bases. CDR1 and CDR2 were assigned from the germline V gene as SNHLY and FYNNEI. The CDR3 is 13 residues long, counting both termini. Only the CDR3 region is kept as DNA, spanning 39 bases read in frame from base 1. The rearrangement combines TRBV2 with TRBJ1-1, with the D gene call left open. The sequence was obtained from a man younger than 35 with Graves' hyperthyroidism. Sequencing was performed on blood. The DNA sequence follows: TGTGCCAGCAGTAACCGGGAGAACACTGAAGCTTTCCTT. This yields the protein CASSNRENTEAFL.